The source of this T cell receptor (beta chain) is a study of cytomegalovirus exposure and HLA in healthy donors. Study context: Counted in an early data release were about 85 million unique TCRs from HLA-typed donors. Study observations and caveats: As a later analysis showed, a missense DCLRE1C variant was linked to trimming of TCR beta V- and J-genes. With further analysis later on, most CMV-associated TCR beta chains appeared HLA-restricted.

Regarding this clone: No antigen is known for it.

From germline, CDR1 is SGHDT and CDR2 YYEEEE. The V and J ends lost 4 bases and 0 bases respectively, with 6 bases between them. The CDR3 covers 13 residues. PCR amplification relied on 60 Vbeta primers (plus 13 Jbeta primers). TCRdb's table, derived via immunoSEQ multiplex PCR, lists solely in-frame clones and lacks some. The sample lists some 160,000 clones; around 78% were seen once. Specimen: PBMCs. V usage is TRBV5-6 and J usage is TRBJ2-3; D gene ambiguous. This TCR was recovered from a woman in her thirties or forties in good health and CMV-seropositive. CDR3 loop: CASSRFSTDTQYF. CDR3 in DNA: TGTGCCAGCAGCCGGTTTAGCACAGATACGCAGTATTTT.